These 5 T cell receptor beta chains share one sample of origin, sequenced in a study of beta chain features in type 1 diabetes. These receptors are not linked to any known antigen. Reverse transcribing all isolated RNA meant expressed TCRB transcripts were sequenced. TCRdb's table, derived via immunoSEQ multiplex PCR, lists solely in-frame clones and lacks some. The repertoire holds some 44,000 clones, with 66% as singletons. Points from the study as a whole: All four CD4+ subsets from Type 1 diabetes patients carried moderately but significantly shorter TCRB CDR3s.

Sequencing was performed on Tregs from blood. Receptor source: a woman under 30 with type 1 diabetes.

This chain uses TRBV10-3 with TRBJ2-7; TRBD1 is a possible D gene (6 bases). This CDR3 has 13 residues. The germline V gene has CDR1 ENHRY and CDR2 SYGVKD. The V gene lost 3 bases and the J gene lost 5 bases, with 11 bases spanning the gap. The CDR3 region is CAISESGADEQYF. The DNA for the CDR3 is TGTGCCATCAGTGAATCAGGGGCGGACGAGCAGTACTTC.

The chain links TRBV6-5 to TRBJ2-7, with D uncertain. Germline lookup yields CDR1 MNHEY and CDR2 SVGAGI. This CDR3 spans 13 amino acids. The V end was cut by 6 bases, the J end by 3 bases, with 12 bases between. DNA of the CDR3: TGTGCCAGCAGAGACGCGAGGAACTACGAGCAGTACTTC. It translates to CASRDARNYEQYF.

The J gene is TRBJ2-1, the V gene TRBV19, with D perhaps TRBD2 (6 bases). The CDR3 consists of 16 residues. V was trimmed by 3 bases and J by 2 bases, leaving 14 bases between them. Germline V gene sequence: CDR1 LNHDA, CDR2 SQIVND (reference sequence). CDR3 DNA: TGTGCCAGTAGTATTCCGCCCCGGGAGACCTACAATGAGCAGTTCTTC. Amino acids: CASSIPPRETYNEQFF.

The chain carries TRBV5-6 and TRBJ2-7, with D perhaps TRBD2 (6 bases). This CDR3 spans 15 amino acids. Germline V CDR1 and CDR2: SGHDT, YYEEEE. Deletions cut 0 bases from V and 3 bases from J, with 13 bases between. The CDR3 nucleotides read TGTGCCAGCAGCTTGGAGCCGCTCGGGAGCTACGAGCAGTACTTC. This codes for CASSLEPLGSYEQYF.

CDR3 loop: CASSIDPAGGYTF. The CDR3 coding sequence is TGTGCCAGTAGTATAGATCCAGCAGGTGGCTACACCTTC. The chain has TRBV19 and TRBJ1-2; D unresolved. Trimming left V 0 bases short and J 7 bases short, with 9 bases between. Germline CDR1 reads LNHDA; CDR2 reads SQIVND (reference sequence). The CDR3 totals 13 residues.